The 26 T cell receptor beta chains listed next were all sequenced from one sample in a study of tumor-infiltrating lymphocytes in localized non-small cell lung cancer. Here immunoSEQ multiplex PCR was the method, and the copy in TCRdb shows in-frame clones only, minus some. The table has 15,000 to 20,000 clones, approximately 80% seen once. Sequenced sample: lung tumor tissue. Every receptor here comes from a human donor with non-small cell lung cancer.

The chain couples TRBV29-1 to TRBJ1-4; D unresolved. This CDR3 spans 13 amino acids. The germline CDR1 and CDR2 sequences are SQVTM and ANQGSEA. The V end lost 6 bases, the J end lost 0 bases, and 8 bases lay between the germline ends. The CDR3 region has the DNA TGCAGCGTGGGTCTCGCAACTAATGAAAAACTGTTTTTT. Translating it yields CSVGLATNEKLFF. Supplemented by reference TRBV29-1 and TRBJ1-4, the full variable domain reads SAVISQKPSRDICQRGTSLTIQCQVDSQVTMMFWYRQQPGQSLTLIATANQGSEATYESGFVIDKFPISRPNLTFSTLTVSNMSPEDSSIYLCSVGLATNEKLFFGSGTQLSVL.

With respect to this clone: A read error may produce the germline difference seen at one junction end. This rearrangement joins TRBV6-6 to TRBJ2-7, with TRBD1 matching over 8 bases. Germline lookup yields CDR1 MNHNY and CDR2 SVGAGI (reference sequence). The CDR3 loop spans 11 amino acids. This CDR3 is CASSLGQDLNF. CDR3 sequence (DNA): TGTGCCAGCAGTTTGGGACAGGACCTGAACTTC.

This chain uses TRBV7-2 with TRBJ2-7, with unresolved D. The CDR3 is 14 amino acids. Trimming cost V 5 bases and J 5 bases, with 16 bases left between them. Germline-derived CDR1 and CDR2 are SGHTA and FQGNSA. The CDR3 spells CASSQDGPLDEQYF. CDR3 in DNA: TGTGCCAGCAGCCAGGACGGCCCTCTGGACGAGCAGTACTTC.

The CDR3 reads CASSFGNQPQHF. The CDR3 DNA reads as TGTGCCAGCAGCTTCGGGAATCAGCCCCAGCATTTT. The chain couples TRBV7-9 to TRBJ1-5; D ambiguous. Per germline, CDR1 SEHNR and CDR2 FQNEAQ (reference sequence). V was trimmed by 3 bases and J by 4 bases, leaving 4 bases between them. This CDR3 is 12 amino acids long.

In its sample, this clone was seen once. The J gene is TRBJ1-2, the V gene TRBV2; a weak D match, TRBD1 (6 bases). Germline CDR1 is SNHLY and CDR2 is FYNNEI. This CDR3 has 16 amino acids. The V gene lost 4 bases and the J gene lost 7 bases, with 22 bases spanning the gap. The CDR3 DNA sequence: TGTGCCAGCAGTGGACAGGCTTCGTTCCTATGGGGTGGCTACACCTTC. As protein: CASSGQASFLWGGYTF.

The rearrangement links TRBV9 to TRBJ1-2; 8 bases are shared with TRBD1. This CDR3 spans 15 amino acids. CDR1 is SGDLS and CDR2 is YYNGEE in the germline V gene. Losses at the gene ends were 4 bases for V and 8 bases for J; bases not matched to a gene: 13. In nucleotides, the CDR3 is TGTGCCAGCAGCCCACAAATCGGACAGGGAGCGGGCTACACCTTC. It is translated as CASSPQIGQGAGYTF. Complete variable domain (other parts from reference TRBV9 and TRBJ1-2): DSGVTQTPKHLITATGQRVTLRCSPRSGDLSVYWYQQSLDQGLQFLIQYYNGEERAKGNILERFSAQQFPDLHSELNLSSLELGDSALYFCASSPQIGQGAGYTFGSGTRLTVV.

The chain is built from TRBV5-1 and TRBJ2-3; TRBD2 agrees at 10 bases. Trimming took 2 bases from V and 5 from J; bases not matched to a gene: 8. Germline V gene lookup returns CDR1 SGHRS and CDR2 YFSETQ. CDR3 length: 16 residues. The CDR3 region is CASSLLAGPAGDTQYF. The CDR3 bases are TGCGCCAGCAGCTTACTAGCGGGACCCGCGGGAGATACGCAGTATTTT.

The J gene is TRBJ2-3, the V gene TRBV5-4, with D possibly being TRBD2 (6 bases). Germline assignment: CDR1 SGHNT and CDR2 YYREEE (reference sequence). The CDR3 length is 15 residues. Between the trimmed V and J ends, which lost 0 bases and 2 bases, there was a span of 10 bases. CDR3 in amino acids: CASSLAGGYTDTQYF. The CDR3 nucleotides read TGTGCCAGCAGCTTGGCCGGGGGTTACACAGATACGCAGTATTTT.

The gene calls are TRBV5-4 and TRBJ1-4; D ambiguous. The V end was cut by 3 bases, the J end by 0 bases, with 6 bases between. CDR3 size: 14 residues. Germline CDR1 SGHNT, CDR2 YYREEE (reference sequence). The CDR3 DNA reads TGTGCCAGCAGCTCAACTGCAACTAATGAAAAACTGTTTTTT. It is translated as CASSSTATNEKLFF. The full variable domain, rest sourced from reference TRBV5-4 and TRBJ1-4, is ETGVTQSPTHLIKTRGQQVTLRCSSQSGHNTVSWYQQALGQGPQFIFQYYREEENGRGNFPPRFSGLQFPNYSSELNVNALELDDSALYLCASSSTATNEKLFFGSGTQLSVL.

The chain employs TRBV5-1 and TRBJ1-1, with D tentatively TRBD1 (5 bases). From germline, CDR1 is SGHRS and CDR2 YFSETQ. The V end was cut by 1 base, the J end by 0 bases, with 7 bases between. The CDR3 consists of 14 residues. CDR3 region: CASSLQDMNTEAFF. CDR3 bases: TGCGCCAGCAGCTTGCAGGACATGAACACTGAAGCTTTCTTT. Supplemented by reference TRBV5-1 and TRBJ1-1, the full variable domain reads KAGVTQTPRYLIKTRGQQVTLSCSPISGHRSVSWYQQTPGQGLQFLFEYFSETQRNKGNFPGRFSGRQFSNSRSEMNVSTLELGDSALYLCASSLQDMNTEAFFGQGTRLTVV.

This clone came up once. V gene TRBV19 combines with J gene TRBJ1-1, with 7 bases that match TRBD1. Trimming removed 5 bases from V and 11 bases from J; junction bases left unmatched: 11. CDR1 is LNHDA and CDR2 is SQIVND in the germline V gene (reference sequence). CDR3 length: 13 amino acids. CDR3 nucleotides: TGTGCCAGTAGTGTACGATCGACAGGGAATGCTTTCTTT. It specifies CASSVRSTGNAFF.

This chain connects TRBV11-2 to TRBJ2-2, with TRBD2 matching over 12 bases. The CDR3 is 17 residues long. Germline assignment: CDR1 SGHAT and CDR2 FQNNGV. J gave up 6 bases and V 5 bases, and 10 bases lay outside the gene matches. The CDR3 DNA reads TGTGCCAGCAGCCCCCGGACTAGCGGGAATTCCGCCGGGGAGCTGTTTTTT. Protein product: CASSPRTSGNSAGELFF.

J is TRBJ2-7 and V is TRBV10-2, with 15 nucleotides matching TRBD2. This CDR3 region has 14 residues. Trimming cost V 10 bases and J 6 bases; bases outside gene matches: 7. Germline V CDR1 and CDR2: WSHSY, SAAADI. Here the CDR3 reads CATHGLAGGSEQYF. The CDR3 region has the DNA TGCGCCACTCATGGACTAGCGGGAGGGTCCGAGCAGTACTTC.

CDR3 nucleotides: TGTGCCAGCAGCAAACGACGACTAGCCCAAGAGACCCAGTACTTC. This translates into CASSKRRLAQETQYF. The V call is TRBV28, the J call TRBJ2-5, with 7 bases lining up with TRBD2. The CDR3 is 15 residues long. Per the germline V gene, CDR1 is MDHEN and CDR2 is SYDVKM. Trimming took 6 bases from V and 1 from J; bases not matched to a gene: 8.

This clone was counted a single time. The rearrangement joins TRBV11-2 to TRBJ2-7; D not resolved. V was pared by 1 base and J by 3 bases, with 10 bases between. This CDR3 contains 14 residues. Germline V gene sequence: CDR1 SGHAT, CDR2 FQNNGV. CDR3 bases: TGTGCCAGCAGCTTAGTAGGTGGGCACTACGAGCAGTACTTC. Translated: CASSLVGGHYEQYF.

A single count supports this clone. J is TRBJ2-1 and V is TRBV19, with TRBD2 matching over 7 bases. Trimming at V came to 4 bases and at J to 9 bases, leaving 3 bases not matched to a gene. The CDR3 length is 12 residues. Looked up from germline, CDR1 is LNHDA and CDR2 is SQIVND (reference sequence). The CDR3 DNA reads TGTGCCAGTAGTAGTCGGGAGGCTGAGCAGTTCTTC. This sequence encodes CASSSREAEQFF.

The chain combines TRBV5-1 with TRBJ2-1; 10 bases align to TRBD2. CDR3 size: 15 residues. The trim removed 0 bases at V and 7 bases at J, leaving 4 bases unmatched. Germline V gene sequence: CDR1 SGHRS, CDR2 YFSETQ. The CDR3, as DNA: TGCGCCAGCAGCTTGGGAGCGGGAGGGCCTAATGAGCAGTTCTTC. Translating gives CASSLGAGGPNEQFF. Full variable domain (outside the CDR3, taken from reference TRBV5-1 and TRBJ2-1): KAGVTQTPRYLIKTRGQQVTLSCSPISGHRSVSWYQQTPGQGLQFLFEYFSETQRNKGNFPGRFSGRQFSNSRSEMNVSTLELGDSALYLCASSLGAGGPNEQFFGPGTRLTVL.

J is TRBJ2-5 and V is TRBV6-4, with TRBD2 identical over 12 bases. The ends lost 5 bases at V and 4 bases at J; junction bases unmatched: 2. Germline V lookup: CDR1 MRHNA, CDR2 SNTAGT. This CDR3 spans 14 amino acids. The CDR3 is CASSLLAGGETQYF. The CDR3 DNA follows: TGTGCCAGCAGTCTACTAGCGGGAGGAGAGACCCAGTACTTC.

The V call is TRBV4-2, the J call TRBJ2-2; 10 nucleotides agree with TRBD2. Germline CDR1 is LGHNA and CDR2 is YNFKEQ. J lost 7 bases, V lost 5 bases, and 13 bases had no gene match. The CDR3 sequence is 17 residues long. CDR3 amino acids: CASSSRGLALEGGELFF. The DNA of the CDR3 is TGTGCCAGCAGCTCCCGGGGACTAGCGCTGGAGGGCGGGGAGCTGTTTTTT.

This clone has just a few counts. The chain combines TRBV19 with TRBJ2-7; TRBD2 aligns across 14 bases. CDR3 length equals 17 residues. Trimming took 5 bases from V and 2 from J; bases not matched to a gene: 8. Germline CDR1 reads LNHDA; CDR2 reads SQIVND (reference sequence). The CDR3 loop is CASSPRLAGGLAYEQYF. The DNA for the CDR3 is TGTGCCAGTAGTCCCAGACTAGCGGGAGGGCTTGCCTACGAGCAGTACTTC.

The chain uses TRBV25-1 and TRBJ1-4; 9 nucleotides agree with TRBD1. The germline V gene has CDR1 MGHDK and CDR2 SYGVNS. The junction had 7 bases not matched to a gene; V was cut back by 5 bases and J by 6 bases. This CDR3 has 15 residues. CDR3 DNA sequence: TGTGCCAGCAGTCATCCGGGACAGGGCGATGAAAAACTGTTTTTT. Protein product: CASSHPGQGDEKLFF.

The chain recombines TRBV30 with TRBJ2-1; the D call may be TRBD1 or TRBD2 (10 bases each). Per the germline V gene, CDR1 is GTSNPN and CDR2 is SVGIG (reference sequence). Between the trimmed V and J ends, which lost 2 bases and 6 bases, there was a span of 23 bases. The CDR3 consists of 17 residues. The CDR3 here is CAWSRRQGASGSNEQFF. In nucleotides, the CDR3 is TGTGCCTGGAGTAGGAGACAGGGGGCTAGCGGGAGCAATGAGCAGTTCTTC.

This clone was detected a few times. The V call is TRBV2, the J call TRBJ1-5, with 8 bases fitting TRBD1. Germline CDR1 and CDR2: SNHLY and FYNNEI. This CDR3 has 17 amino acids. V gave up 5 bases and J gave up 0 bases; unmatched junction bases: 9. Written as DNA, the CDR3 is TGTGCCAGCAGTCTAAGGACAGGGCTTTTTAGCAATCAGCCCCAGCATTTT. Its protein is CASSLRTGLFSNQPQHF.

This chain uses TRBV7-8 with TRBJ2-3, with 9 bases aligning to TRBD2. V lost 5 bases to trimming and J lost 6 bases; unmatched junction nucleotides: 6. CDR1 is SGHVS and CDR2 is FQNEAQ in the germline V gene. The CDR3 loop spans 14 amino acids. The CDR3 sequence: CASSPISGSDTQYF. In DNA form, the CDR3 reads TGTGCCAGCAGCCCCATTAGCGGGAGTGATACGCAGTATTTT.

The genes are TRBV28 and TRBJ1-2, with TRBD1 matching over 12 bases. The CDR3 extends over 15 amino acids. With V trimmed by 5 bases and J by 7 bases, 8 bases remained unmatched. Germline loops: CDR1 MDHEN, CDR2 SYDVKM. The CDR3 region is CASSASGTGGRGYTF. The CDR3 DNA is TGTGCCAGCAGTGCGTCCGGGACAGGGGGCCGTGGCTACACCTTC.

A few counts support this clone. The V call is TRBV28, the J call TRBJ1-3, with 9 positions matching TRBD1. The CDR3 contains 15 residues. Germline values: CDR1 MDHEN, CDR2 SYDVKM. Trimming removed 3 bases from V and 2 bases from J; junction bases left unmatched: 2. DNA for the CDR3: TGTGCCAGCAGTTTTAGGGACAGGGCTGGAAACACCATATATTTT. Its protein is CASSFRDRAGNTIYF.